Listed below are T cell receptor beta chains from one sample, sequenced in a study of cytomegalovirus exposure and HLA in healthy donors. Here immunoSEQ multiplex PCR was the method, and the copy in TCRdb shows in-frame clones only, minus some. The table lists roughly 150,000 clones, more than 70% of them singletons. The sequenced sample was PBMCs. The receptors originated from a young man in good health and CMV-seropositive. The CDR3 runs from the conserved cysteine through the conserved F or W. Each record gives: clone size, CDR3 length, D gene, V gene, J gene, CDR3 DNA, CDR3 protein. D genes are given only for firm matches. The size entry is marked missing in some rows and otherwise reads once, few, many or a size class.

.,14,.,TRBV4-1,TRBJ1-5,TGCGCCAGCAGCCAAGAGTATTCCAATCAGCCCCAGCATTTT,CASSQEYSNQPQHF
.,15,TRBD2,TRBV6-1,TRBJ2-5,TGTGCCAGCAGTTTACGGAGGACTAGTCCAGAGACCCAGTACTTC,CASSLRRTSPETQYF
once,15,TRBD2,TRBV28,TRBJ2-7,TGTGCCAGCAGCTCGTTGGGGAGGGAGGGCCATTCTCAGTACTTC,CASSSLGREGHSQYF
few,15,TRBD2,TRBV4-1,TRBJ2-7,TGCGCCAGCAGCCAGCCGGGACTATCATCCTACGAGCAGTACTTC,CASSQPGLSSYEQYF
.,15,TRBD1,TRBV10-3,TRBJ1-1,TGTGCCATCAGTGACGACAGGGAGATGAACACTGAAGCTTTCTTT,CAISDDREMNTEAFF
.,15,TRBD1,TRBV13,TRBJ1-2,TGTGCCAGCAGCCCGCGGACAGGGAAAAACTATGGCTACACCTTC,CASSPRTGKNYGYTF
.,15,TRBD1,TRBV28,TRBJ2-7,TGTGCCAGCAGTTTAGCCGGGACAGGGGGTTACGAGCAGTACTTC,CASSLAGTGGYEQYF
.,12,.,TRBV6-6,TRBJ2-5,TGTGCCAGCAGTCCTAGCCAAGAGACCCAGTACTTC,CASSPSQETQYF
.,13,.,TRBV7-2,TRBJ1-1,TGTGCCAGCAAGGTCAGGGTTCCGACTGAAGCTTTCTTT,CASKVRVPTEAFF
once,15,.,TRBV5-6,TRBJ2-2,TGTGCCAGCAGCTTGGGCACAGGGTTTACCGGGGAGCTGTTTTTT,CASSLGTGFTGELFF
.,14,.,TRBV7-3,TRBJ2-1,TGTGCCAGCGCGGGGCAGGGATCCTACAATGAGCAGTTCTTC,CASAGQGSYNEQFF
.,16,.,TRBV19,TRBJ2-1,TGTGCCAGTTCTCCCCGAGGTAGGGGAACCTACAATGAGCAGTTCTTC,CASSPRGRGTYNEQFF
once,15,TRBD2,TRBV6-1,TRBJ2-5,TGTGCCAGCATTTCCCGGGAGGGCATTCGAGAGACCCAGTACTTC,CASISREGIRETQYF
.,15,TRBD1,TRBV28,TRBJ1-4,TGTCCCAGCAGTTTAGGGACAGGGGGTAATGAAAAACTGTTTTTT,CPSSLGTGGNEKLFF
.,11,.,TRBV27,TRBJ2-3,TGTGCCAGCAGTTTCTCGAGTACGCAGTATTTT,CASSFSSTQYF
.,15,TRBD2,TRBV6-1,TRBJ2-7,TGTGCCAGCAATCCGCTAGCGGGAAACCCCTACGAGCAGTACTTC,CASNPLAGNPYEQYF
.,15,TRBD1,TRBV18,TRBJ1-5,TGTGCCAGCTCACGACAGGGACAGCCTAATCAGCCCCAGCATTTT,CASSRQGQPNQPQHF
.,16,.,TRBV5-4,TRBJ2-3,TGTGCCAGCAGCTTAGGAGGCCCAGTCCGGACAGATACGCAGTATTTT,CASSLGGPVRTDTQYF
.,12,TRBD2,TRBV29-1,TRBJ2-1,TGCAGCGCTCAGCGGGAGGGCAATGAGCAGTTCTTC,CSAQREGNEQFF
.,14,.,TRBV5-1,TRBJ2-7,TGCGCCAGCAGCCCAGGCTCAAGCTCCTACGAGCAGTACTTC,CASSPGSSSYEQYF
.,15,TRBD1,TRBV5-1,TRBJ1-5,TGCGCCAGCAGCTTGTCGGGACAGTTAGGTCAGCCCCAGCATTTT,CASSLSGQLGQPQHF
few,16,.,TRBV7-4,TRBJ2-7,TGTGCCAGCAGCCTGCCGACAGGGAAAATCGGGGGCGAGCAGTACTTC,CASSLPTGKIGGEQYF
.,13,.,TRBV27,TRBJ1-5,TGTGCCAGCAGTCGGGTCGTAAATCAGCCCCAGCATTTT,CASSRVVNQPQHF
.,17,TRBD1,TRBV27,TRBJ1-2,TGTGCCAGCAGTTTATCAAGGGGGCGATTCAACTACTATGGCTACACCTTC,CASSLSRGRFNYYGYTF
.,13,.,TRBV30,TRBJ2-7,TGTGCCTGTCTAGGACAAAGCTCCTACGAGCAGTACTTC,CACLGQSSYEQYF
.,15,.,TRBV5-1,TRBJ2-7,TGCGCCAGCAGCCTGGGGACACCCGGACCCTACGAGCAGTACTTC,CASSLGTPGPYEQYF
.,12,.,TRBV5-1,TRBJ2-5,TGCGCCAGCAGCCCCGAGGGAGAGACCCAGTACTTC,CASSPEGETQYF
.,14,TRBD1,TRBV7-2,TRBJ2-7,TGTGCCAGCAGCTTAGGACAGGGGTATTACGAGCAGTACTTC,CASSLGQGYYEQYF
.,16,.,TRBV5-1,TRBJ2-2,TGCGCCAGCAGCTTGTACGAAAGCCGGAACACCGGGGAGCTGTTTTTT,CASSLYESRNTGELFF
.,13,.,TRBV7-3,TRBJ1-4,TGTGCCAGCAGGGAGCCGACCCTTGAAAAACTGTTTTTT,CASREPTLEKLFF
.,15,.,TRBV5-1,TRBJ1-4,TGCGCCAGCAGCTTGGCCGGGGGTTTCGGGGAAAAACTGTTTTTT,CASSLAGGFGEKLFF
few,12,.,TRBV28,TRBJ2-5,TGTGCCAGCAAGCGAGGCCAAGAGACCCAGTACTTC,CASKRGQETQYF
.,13,.,TRBV27,TRBJ2-7,TGTGCCAGCAGTTTGAATGGAGGCTACGAGCAGTACTTC,CASSLNGGYEQYF
.,14,.,TRBV11-2,TRBJ1-5,TGTGCCAGCAGCTTAGGCACAGGGAATCAGCCCCAGCATTTT,CASSLGTGNQPQHF
few,15,.,TRBV4-2,TRBJ1-2,TGTGCCAGCAGCCCCCTATCCGACAGTTATTATGGCTACACCTTC,CASSPLSDSYYGYTF
.,15,TRBD1,TRBV10-2,TRBJ2-1,TGCGCCAGCAGGAACCGGGACAGGGGCTACAATGAGCAGTTCTTC,CASRNRDRGYNEQFF
.,12,.,TRBV7-9,TRBJ1-4,TGTTCCAGCAGCGGGACTCTCGGAAAACTGTTTTTT,CSSSGTLGKLFF
few,14,.,TRBV6-6,TRBJ2-7,TGTGCCAGCAGTTACTCCATACAGGCCTACGAGCAGTACTTC,CASSYSIQAYEQYF
few,16,TRBD2,TRBV30,TRBJ2-1,TGTGCCTGGAGTGGCCTAGCGGGAGCCACCTCGGATGAGCAGTTCTTC,CAWSGLAGATSDEQFF
.,15,.,TRBV2,TRBJ1-1,TGTGCCAGCAGTGCTAGACTGATGATGAACACTGAAGCTTTCTTT,CASSARLMMNTEAFF
.,14,TRBD1,TRBV19,TRBJ2-2,TGTGCCACCAAGGCCGAACAGGGGCCCGGGGAGCTGTTTTTT,CATKAEQGPGELFF
.,19,TRBD2,TRBV28,TRBJ2-1,TGTGCCAGCAGTTTTCCTCCGACTAGCGGAATCCTATCCTACAATGAGCAGTTCTTC,CASSFPPTSGILSYNEQFF
few,14,.,TRBV7-9,TRBJ2-2,TGTGCCAGCAGCTTAGCAGGCCAGGCCGGGGAGCTGTTTTTT,CASSLAGQAGELFF
.,14,.,TRBV5-6,TRBJ1-2,TGTGCCAGCAGCACTTTGGACAACATCCCCGGCTACCCCTTC,CASSTLDNIPGYPF
.,11,.,TRBV20-1,TRBJ2-1,TGCAGTGCTAGAGTGCCCCTCGGGCAGTTCTTC,CSARVPLGQFF
.,15,.,TRBV9,TRBJ2-5,TGTGCCAGCAGCCCCTCGGGTACCCCTCAGATAACCCAGTACTTC,CASSPSGTPQITQYF
.,12,.,TRBV6-6,TRBJ2-7,TGTGCCAGCAGGGGGACAGCGGGCGAGCAGTACTTC,CASRGTAGEQYF
.,12,.,TRBV7-9,TRBJ1-1,TGTGCCAGCAGCCAAGGAGGGTGTTTAGCTTTCTTT,CASSQGGCLAFF
.,14,.,TRBV30,TRBJ2-7,TGTGCCTGGAGTACCAGGGATCCCCCCTACGAGCAGTACTTC,CAWSTRDPPYEQYF